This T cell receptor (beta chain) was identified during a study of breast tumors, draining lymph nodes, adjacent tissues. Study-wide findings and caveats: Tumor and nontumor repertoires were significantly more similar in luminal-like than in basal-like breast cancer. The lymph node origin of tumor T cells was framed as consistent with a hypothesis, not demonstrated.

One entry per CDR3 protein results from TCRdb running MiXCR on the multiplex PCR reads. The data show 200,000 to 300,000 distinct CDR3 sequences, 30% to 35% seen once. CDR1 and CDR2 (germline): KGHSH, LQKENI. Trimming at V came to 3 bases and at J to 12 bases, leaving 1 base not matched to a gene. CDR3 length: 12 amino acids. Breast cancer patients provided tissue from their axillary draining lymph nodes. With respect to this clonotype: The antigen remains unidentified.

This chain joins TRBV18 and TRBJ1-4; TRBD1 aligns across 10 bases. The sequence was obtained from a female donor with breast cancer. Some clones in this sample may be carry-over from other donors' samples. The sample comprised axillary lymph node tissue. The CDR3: CASSPDRGQLFF. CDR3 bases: TGTGCCAGCTCACCCGACAGGGGGCAACTGTTTTTT.